What follows describes a single TCR beta chain. The record originates from a study of blood T cell repertoires in COVID-19. Study as a whole: Researchers got acute and convalescent COVID-19 samples from the United States, Italy and Spain. PBMCs, B-cell-depleted T cells, or T cells were the source of the cDNA or gDNA that made up the material.

The repertoire was sequenced with immunoSEQ multiplex PCR; TCRdb's copy has only in-frame clones and lacks some. The table has more than 95,000 clones, roughly 82% seen once. Germline V gene lookup returns CDR1 LGHDT and CDR2 YNNKEL (reference sequence). V lost 7 bases to trimming and J lost 5 bases, with 12 bases between them. The CDR3 runs to 14 residues. The origin of this receptor is a human donor in a cohort sampled during active COVID-19. This sequence joins TRBV3-1 (or the pseudogene TRBV3-2) and TRBJ1-6, with a tentative D call TRBD1 (6 bases). The sequencing sample was made of peripheral blood. Here the CDR3 reads CASNQGLDNSPLHF. In DNA, the CDR3 is TGTGCCAGCAACCAGGGGCTAGATAATTCACCCCTCCACTTT.